One sample yielded the 9 T cell receptor beta chains listed below, sequenced in a study of T cells in women clearing cervical HPV infection. Some clones are missing from TCRdb's copy, which holds only in-frame ones; the method was immunoSEQ multiplex PCR. The sample features some 40,000 clones, with less than 8% in its top ten. The sequenced sample was blood buffy coat. The origin of the receptors is a woman between 18 and 69 years old with a cervical HPV16 infection that either progressed to CIN3+ or cleared (not recorded which).

Comment on this clone: The read ends 3 residues early relative to the CDR3; the germline J gene fills the gap. The chain links TRBV6-2 or TRBV6-3 to TRBJ2-7; a weak D match, TRBD1 (5 bases). Germline V CDR1 and CDR2: MNHEY, SVGEGT. The CDR3 has 12 residues. Trimming removed 10 bases from V and 3 bases from J, with 13 bases in between. The CDR3 is CAIGASDYEQYF. The sequenced CDR3 bases are TGTGCCATTGGGGCGAGTGACTACGAG.

Comments on this clone: Coverage ceases 3 residues before the CDR3 finishes, and the germline J gene fills in the end. The genes are TRBV6-2 or TRBV6-3 and TRBJ1-1, with D maybe TRBD1 (5 bases). Trimming took off 7 bases at V and 4 bases at J, with 16 bases between the two ends. This CDR3 has 14 residues. Germline assignment: CDR1 MNHEY and CDR2 SVGEGT. CDR3 bases read: TGTGCCAGCACTCCATTAGGGGATACCACTGAA. Translation: CASTPLGDTTE. In full, the CDR3 reads CASTPLGDTTEAFF.

The CDR3 bases that were read are TGCAGCGCCGGGACAGGGGCTAACTATGGC. Translating it yields CSAGTGANYG. The full CDR3 sequence reads CSAGTGANYGYTF. The chain is built from TRBV29-1 and TRBJ1-2, with TRBD1 identical over 10 bases. The read is 3 residues too short to cover the CDR3 end, so that end is filled in from the germline J gene. V gave up 7 bases and J gave up 0 bases; unmatched junction bases: 2. The germline V gene has CDR1 SQVTM and CDR2 ANQGSEA. CDR3 size: 13 residues.

Notes on this clone: The read comes to an end 3 residues before the CDR3 does, leaving the germline J gene to fill in the end. This sequence joins TRBV5-1 and TRBJ2-3; D remains unclear. CDR3 length: 16 amino acids. Germline CDR1 is SGHRS and CDR2 is YFSETQ. The V end was cut by 0 bases, the J end by 6 bases, with 17 bases between. The DNA read from the CDR3 is TGCGCCAGCAGCTTGGAGGCCAGAACCCCCGAGGATACG. It yields the protein CASSLEARTPEDT. The full CDR3 protein reads CASSLEARTPEDTQYF. Complete variable domain (other parts from reference TRBV5-1 and TRBJ2-3): KAGVTQTPRYLIKTRGQQVTLSCSPISGHRSVSWYQQTPGQGLQFLFEYFSETQRNKGNFPGRFSGRQFSNSRSEMNVSTLELGDSALYLCASSLEARTPEDTQYFGPGTRLTVL.

Notes on this clone: The CDR3 extends 3 residues past the end of the read, so its final part is completed from the germline J gene. This sequence joins TRBV5-1 and TRBJ1-1; D might be TRBD1 (5 bases). V dropped 4 bases and J dropped 6 bases, with 16 bases sitting between them. CDR1 SGHRS and CDR2 YFSETQ come from the germline V gene. There are 14 residues in the CDR3. The covered CDR3 bases are TGCGCCAGCAGCCCTAGTACAGGATATGCTGAA. It specifies CASSPSTGYAE. The entire CDR3 protein is CASSPSTGYAEAFF.

CDR3 amino acids: CASSLFYRTYSNQPQHF. The sequenced CDR3 bases are TGTGCCAGCAGCTTATTCTATCGAACCTATAGCAATCAGCCC. The V gene is TRBV7-3, the J gene TRBJ1-5; D gene uncertain. Read data end 3 residues before the CDR3 end; the end is taken from the germline J gene. The CDR3 has 17 amino acids. Germline CDR1 and CDR2: SGHTA and FQGTGA. With 2 bases removed from V and 0 bases from J, the gap between germline ends came to 14 bases.

The covered CDR3 bases are TGTGCCAGCAGCTCCACCTTAGCGGGGGGGAACAATGAG. Its translation is CASSSTLAGGNNE. The whole CDR3 sequence reads CASSSTLAGGNNEQFF. V and J are TRBV7-8 and TRBJ2-1, with 11 bases identical to TRBD2. The CDR3 is cut off 3 residues early in the read; its end comes from the germline J gene. CDR3 length equals 16 residues. CDR1 SGHVS and CDR2 FQNEAQ come from the germline V gene. Germline trimming cut 4 bases from V and 5 bases from J; bases unmatched to any gene: 7. Supplemented by reference TRBV7-8 and TRBJ2-1, the full variable domain reads GAGVSQSPRYKVAKRGQDVALRCDPISGHVSLFWYQQALGQGPEFLTYFQNEAQLDKSGLPSDRFFAERPEGSVSTLKIQRTQQEDSAVYLCASSSTLAGGNNEQFFGPGTRLTVL.

In the case of this clone: The read finishes 3 residues shy of the CDR3 end, and the germline J gene is used to complete it. The V gene is TRBV20-1, the J gene TRBJ1-1, with TRBD1 matching 8 bases. The CDR3 spans 14 residues. Germline V lookup: CDR1 DFQATT, CDR2 SNEGSKA (reference sequence). The trim removed 5 bases at V and 2 bases at J, leaving 7 bases unmatched. CDR3 DNA, as far as it was read: TGCAGTGCTTTACAGGGACAGGTAAACACTGAA. This gives the protein CSALQGQVNTE. In full, the CDR3 is CSALQGQVNTEAFF.

In the case of this clone: Read data end 3 residues before the CDR3 end; the end is taken from the germline J gene. This chain links TRBV7-2 with TRBJ1-2; 7 bases line up with TRBD1. The V gene's germline CDR1 is SGHTA and CDR2 FQGNSA. The CDR3 is 15 amino acids. Partial CDR3 DNA: TGTGCCAGCAGGAGGGACAGACAAAGCACAGATACC. Amino acid sequence: CASRRDRQSTDT. The whole CDR3 sequence reads CASRRDRQSTDTYTF.